This T cell receptor (beta chain) comes out of a study of glioma-infiltrating T cells. Using RNA template, CDR3s of TCR alpha and beta were amplified with iRepertoire arm-PCR. TCRdb reanalysed the multiplex PCR reads using MiXCR and keeps one entry per CDR3 protein. Among some 110,000 distinct CDR3 sequences listed, roughly 25% were seen once. This clonotype occurred many times. The CDR3 length is 14 residues. Germline CDR1 and CDR2: LNHDA and SQIVND (reference sequence). V shed 9 bases and J shed 4 bases, with 13 bases lying between them. The origin of this receptor is a human donor with low-grade glioma or glioblastoma, undergoing nonglioma brain surgery, or in good health (not recorded which). The material sequenced was glioma tissue, nonneoplastic brain tissue, or PBMCs (not recorded which). This chain links TRBV19 with TRBJ1-6; a possible D gene is TRBD1 (5 bases). CDR3 nucleotide sequence: TGTGCCAGCCGGGGGTTAGAATATAATTCACCCCTCCACTTT. Translating gives CASRGLEYNSPLHF.